This TCR beta chain was identified during a study of T cell responses to AZD1222 COVID-19 vaccine. Study findings and constraints: Nearly half of spike-specific TCRs reportedly target unmutated variant regions. The number of AZD1222 recipients seropositive at baseline was only five to seven. Donors were mostly white British, more females; clonal diversity possibly underestimated. CD4 TCRs linked to vaccination spanned spike, dominating at 160-218 and 743-854.

A few counts support this clone. Antigen specificity is unknown. Repertoires were generated with immunoSEQ multiplex PCR, while TCRdb's copy carries only in-frame clones and drops some. This sample has 100,000 or so clones; around nine tenths occur once, and the top ten carry roughly 10%. After removal of 11 bases from V and 2 bases from J, the junction contained 5 bases not matched to a gene. The length of the CDR3 is 13 residues. Germline V lookup: CDR1 MNHEY, CDR2 SVGAGI. The TCR originated in an adult who received the AZD1222 COVID-19 vaccine. The chain is built from TRBV6-5 and TRBJ2-1, with TRBD2 identical over 8 bases. Sequenced material: peripheral blood, taken 28 days after the second AZD1222 dose. CDR3 nucleotides: TGTGCCCACGGGGGGGGAGCCTACAATGAGCAGTTCTTC. This codes for CAHGGGAYNEQFF.